This T cell receptor beta chain was sequenced for a study of T cells after yellow fever vaccination. V lost 0 bases and J lost 7; bases outside the gene matches: 13. The CDR3 is 17 amino acids. Germline values: CDR1 LGHNA, CDR2 YNFKEQ. Overall study findings and caveats: Contamination of FACS-sorted repertoires by abundant clonotypes from the bulk population could occur. The study re-detected most primary-vaccination clones after the booster (about 95% CD4, roughly 90% CD8).

Many counts were recorded for this clonotype. The antigen remains unidentified. Using its own MiXCR run on the 5' RACE reads, TCRdb lists one record per CDR3 protein. The sample yields some 350,000 distinct CDR3 sequences, 3% to 4.5% seen once. The clonotype was recovered from a man between 18 and 29 years old who received the YFV17D yellow fever vaccine. The source was PBMCs, collected 5 days after the yellow fever booster vaccination. The chain couples TRBV4-2 to TRBJ2-3, with 7 bases fitting TRBD2. CDR3 residues: CASSQDGPSGFTNTQYF. The CDR3 DNA reads as TGTGCCAGCAGCCAAGATGGGCCTAGCGGATTCACTAATACGCAGTATTTT.